Following are 16 T cell receptor beta chains from one sample sequenced in a study of brain T cells in children with intractable seizures. Here immunoSEQ multiplex PCR was the method, and the copy in TCRdb shows in-frame clones only, minus some. Of just under 65,000 clones listed, roughly 95% are singletons. The sequencing used peripheral blood, collected at surgery. Receptors were obtained from a boy younger than two with focal cortical dysplasia and intractable seizures.

This chain connects TRBV7-2 to TRBJ2-3, with D uncertain. V lost 5 bases and J 6 bases, leaving 15 bases between the germline ends. Germline V gene sequence: CDR1 SGHTA, CDR2 FQGNSA. The CDR3 is 14 residues long. CDR3: CASSPGLEWDTQYF. The CDR3 DNA reads as TGTGCCAGCAGCCCCGGTTTGGAGTGGGATACGCAGTATTTT. Supplemented by reference TRBV7-2 and TRBJ2-3, the full variable domain reads GAGVSQSPSNKVTEKGKDVELRCDPISGHTALYWYRQSLGQGLEFLIYFQGNSAPDKSGLPSDRFSAERTGGSVSTLTIQRTQQEDSAVYLCASSPGLEWDTQYFGPGTRLTVL.

V usage is TRBV7-2 and J usage is TRBJ1-2; a possible D gene is TRBD1 (5 bases). With 5 bases removed from V and 4 bases from J, the gap between germline ends came to 20 bases. The germline gives CDR1 SGHTA, CDR2 FQGNSA. The CDR3 has 16 amino acids. As DNA, the CDR3 is TGTGCCAGCAGCGGCCGGTACGGGGGAAGGGGCTATGGCTACACCTTC. Translating gives CASSGRYGGRGYGYTF.

DNA of the CDR3: TGCAGTGCTAGCGGGGAAGAGACCCAGTACTTC. Protein sequence: CSASGEETQYF. This chain uses TRBV20-1 with TRBJ2-5; tentative D call: TRBD2 (5 bases). In germline, CDR1 is DFQATT, CDR2 SNEGSKA (reference sequence). Trimming took 3 bases from V and 3 from J, leaving 5 bases between them. The CDR3 loop spans 11 amino acids.

The DNA for the CDR3 is TGTGCCAGCAAAGAGGGGAGGAATGGGAATCAGCCCCAGCATTTT. This sequence encodes CASKEGRNGNQPQHF. The J gene is TRBJ1-5, the V gene TRBV28; D might be TRBD1 (5 bases). CDR1 is MDHEN, CDR2 SYDVKM, per germline. The CDR3 has 15 residues. The V end lost 7 bases, the J end lost 4 bases, and 17 bases lay between the germline ends.

The rearrangement uses TRBV11-1 and TRBJ2-7, with D perhaps TRBD1 (6 bases). CDR3 length: 14 amino acids. The germline CDR1 and CDR2 sequences are SGHAT and FQDESV (reference sequence). Trimming left V 3 bases short and J 4 bases short, with 13 bases between. The DNA of the CDR3 is TGTGCCAGCAGCTTGAGACAGGACCCTTACGAGCAGTACTTC. Protein sequence: CASSLRQDPYEQYF.

The chain employs TRBV3-1 (or the pseudogene TRBV3-2) and TRBJ2-5; D is unresolved. The germline V gene has CDR1 LGHDT and CDR2 YNNKEL (reference sequence). CDR3 length: 14 amino acids. Trimming removed 0 bases at V and 5 bases at J, with 10 bases between. The CDR3 nucleotides are TGTGCCAGCAGCCAAGAGGGCCTGGGCGAGACCCAGTACTTC. It specifies CASSQEGLGETQYF.

This chain joins TRBV7-8 and TRBJ1-2, with 8 nucleotides matching TRBD1. The CDR3 has 16 residues. Germline loops: CDR1 SGHVS, CDR2 FQNEAQ. Trimming took 5 bases from V and 7 from J; bases not matched to a gene: 15. The CDR3 reads CASSLRDRHQQGGYTF. CDR3 bases: TGTGCCAGCAGCCTCCGGGACAGGCACCAGCAGGGTGGCTACACCTTC.

This rearrangement joins TRBV3-1 (or the pseudogene TRBV3-2) to TRBJ2-7, with TRBD2 matching over 7 bases. There are 16 residues in the CDR3. The ends lost 0 bases at V and 0 bases at J; junction bases unmatched: 5. Germline assignment: CDR1 LGHDT and CDR2 YNNKEL (reference sequence). The CDR3 sequence is CASSQDLERGSYEQYF. CDR3 coding DNA: TGTGCCAGCAGCCAAGATCTCGAGCGGGGCTCCTACGAGCAGTACTTC.

The CDR3 DNA reads as TGTGCCAGCAGCTTAGGTGGGGTCCGAAGCTCTGGAAACACCATATATTTT. It specifies CASSLGGVRSSGNTIYF. V gene TRBV7-2 combines with J gene TRBJ1-3; D gene ambiguous. CDR1 and CDR2 (germline): SGHTA, FQGNSA. The CDR3 is 17 amino acids. With 1 base removed from V and 0 bases from J, the gap between germline ends came to 13 bases. Full variable domain (rest looked up from reference TRBV7-2 and TRBJ1-3): GAGVSQSPSNKVTEKGKDVELRCDPISGHTALYWYRQSLGQGLEFLIYFQGNSAPDKSGLPSDRFSAERTGGSVSTLTIQRTQQEDSAVYLCASSLGGVRSSGNTIYFGEGSWLTVV.

The rearrangement uses TRBV7-6 and TRBJ1-2; D uncertain. Trimming stripped 4 bases from V and 6 bases from J, with 15 bases between. This CDR3 has 14 residues. Germline CDR1 SGHVS, CDR2 FNYEAQ. The CDR3 sequence is CASSSYRPRNGYTF. The CDR3 DNA follows: TGTGCCAGCAGCTCGTACAGACCCAGGAATGGCTACACCTTC.

This clone appeared a single time. The CDR3 bases are TGTGCCAGCAGCGTAGGAAGTGAAGATGGCTACACCTTC. Translated: CASSVGSEDGYTF. The chain has TRBV9 and TRBJ1-2; D call uncertain. The germline V gene has CDR1 SGDLS and CDR2 YYNGEE. The CDR3 contains 13 residues. Trimming took off 0 bases at V and 6 bases at J, with 9 bases between the two ends.

The chain is built from TRBV5-1 and TRBJ1-2; 8 positions match TRBD1. This CDR3 spans 14 amino acids. J lost 2 bases, V lost 4 bases, and 4 bases had no gene match. Germline V gene lookup returns CDR1 SGHRS and CDR2 YFSETQ. CDR3 sequence reads: CASSQRDRNYGYTF. The CDR3 DNA sequence: TGCGCCAGCAGCCAGCGGGACAGGAACTATGGCTACACCTTC.

As DNA, the CDR3 is TGTGCCAGCAGCGTAGGCGGGATTGGCTCTTACAATGAGCAGTTCTTC. It codes for CASSVGGIGSYNEQFF. The rearrangement uses TRBV9 and TRBJ2-1; possible D gene TRBD2, 6 bases. Looked up from germline, CDR1 is SGDLS and CDR2 is YYNGEE. Trimming left V 0 bases short and J 4 bases short, with 14 bases between. This CDR3 contains 16 residues.

This clone was detected only once. The CDR3 DNA reads as TGCAGCACTACCACCCGCCAGGGGCATGGGGAAGGCTACACCTTC. Its translation: CSTTTRQGHGEGYTF. The chain employs TRBV29-1 and TRBJ1-2; tentatively, D is TRBD1 (6 bases). Germline V lookup: CDR1 SQVTM, CDR2 ANQGSEA. V was cut by 8 bases and J by 8 bases, with 27 bases left in between. CDR3 length: 15 residues.

The chain couples TRBV5-1 to TRBJ1-1; D remains ambiguous. The CDR3 is made up of 14 amino acids. Germline V CDR1 and CDR2: SGHRS, YFSETQ. Trimming cost V 0 bases and J 5 bases, with 11 bases left between them. CDR3 amino acids: CASSLALGPTEAFF. CDR3 DNA sequence: TGCGCCAGCAGCTTGGCCCTGGGTCCGACTGAAGCTTTCTTT.

The gene calls are TRBV9 and TRBJ2-2; D ambiguous. The CDR3 is 12 residues long. Germline values: CDR1 SGDLS, CDR2 YYNGEE. V was cut by 0 bases and J by 7 bases, with 4 bases left in between. This CDR3 is CASSVVIGELFF. The CDR3 DNA is TGTGCCAGCAGCGTAGTAATCGGGGAGCTGTTTTTT. The whole variable domain, remainder taken from reference TRBV9 and TRBJ2-2, is DSGVTQTPKHLITATGQRVTLRCSPRSGDLSVYWYQQSLDQGLQFLIQYYNGEERAKGNILERFSAQQFPDLHSELNLSSLELGDSALYFCASSVVIGELFFGEGSRLTVL.